Here is one T cell receptor (beta chain) with its context. The table lists this clonotype with a few counts. No cognate antigen has been identified for it. No clone much larger than this one lies a single base away; base qualities are absent. These data belong to a study of Graves' ophthalmopathy and Graves' hyperthyroidism (dated by TCRdb to about 2018). Background for the entire study: Peripheral blood was collected at initial diagnosis, prior to any treatment. The study used TCR beta repertoire signatures to distinguish Graves' ophthalmopathy from Graves' hyperthyroidism and to predict progression to ophthalmopathy. In total, around 140 blood samples were TCR-sequenced: 40 to 45 ophthalmopathy, some 72 hyperthyroidism and some 17 hyperthyroidism-to-ophthalmopathy patients. To explore V-J signatures distinguishing ophthalmopathy from hyperthyroidism, a discovery set of around 100 patients (roughly 45 ophthalmopathy, about 57 stable hyperthyroidism) was enrolled. The independent validation cohort included under 20 hyperthyroidism patients plus 17 patients who later progressed from hyperthyroidism to ophthalmopathy. In roughly 6 hyperthyroidism patients, the T-cell repertoires found in thyroid tissue were compared with those found in blood. Following sampling, methimazole starting at 30 mg daily was administered to hyperthyroidism patients, and high-dose intravenous methylprednisolone was administered to ophthalmopathy patients.

V loses 7 bases of germline sequence and J loses 6 bases, and the interval between the two ends is 14 bases. CDR1 and CDR2 are drawn from the germline V gene: SGDLS, YYNGEE. Measured from the cysteine to the phenylalanine, the CDR3 is 14 residues long. The DNA shown is the 42-base CDR3, in frame from base 1. Patients with ophthalmopathy had moderately to severely active disease, with a Clinical Activity Score of 3 or more, a NOSPECS grade of 4 or more, and a disease duration of less than 3 months. Patients were excluded if they had other autoimmune diseases, uncontrolled infections, pregnancy or lactation. Clinical symptoms, serum thyroxine, TRAb, thyroid ultrasound and orbital computed tomography formed the basis of the diagnosis. PBMCs were isolated from approximately 10 ml of fresh peripheral blood by Ficoll-Paque density gradient centrifugation. Total RNA was extracted using Trizol reagent, and RNA quality was checked on an Agilent 2100 Bioanalyzer.

The paper as a whole reports these results and caveats: In cross-validation, the 13-signature model distinguished ophthalmopathy from stable hyperthyroidism with approximately 90% sensitivity and approximately 81% specificity, while in the test set the corresponding values were about 80% and 75%. Sample size was not predetermined statistically, and investigators were not blinded to group allocation. Most expanded thyroid clonotypes with a frequency above 0.001 also appeared in blood, which suggests that blood repertoires may reflect the immune response in the thyroid. In validation, the model predicted ophthalmopathy progression with 70.59% sensitivity and roughly 72% specificity; some 13 predicted patients were CT-confirmed with GO in a median of approximately 6.5 months.

For repertoire sequencing, the TCR beta CDR3 regions were amplified from RNA transcripts. HTBI primers and the Qiagen OneStep RT-PCR kit were used in a first-round RT-PCR, which was followed by a second-round multiplex PCR, size selection and purification. Libraries were sequenced paired-end with 100 bp reads on an Illumina HiSeq2000. Concerning the study's data processing: SOAPnuke was used to process the reads, throwing out any read that had adapters, had uncalled bases, had a mean Phred below 15, or lacked an exact constant-primer or identifier match. COPE v1.2.5 was used to merge high-quality paired reads. Clonotypes were defined as unique nucleotide sequences and were aligned to IMGT TRB V, D and J references using MiTCR v1.1. The analysis was limited to V-J combinations with a frequency above 0.0001, which together covered just over 98% of the repertoires. For each V-J combination, a TCR clonal expansion and chaos score was defined as the ratio of F50 clonal expansion to chaos observed in the TCRdist matrix. Welch's t-statistics and random forest were used to reduce the features to some 13 V-J combinations, which were then used as input to a naive Bayes classifier. Thyroid-blood repertoire similarity was quantified with the Morisita-Horn index. Using fastp trimming at Q25 and MiXCR clonotype assembly, TCRdb reanalyzed the public sequencing data and kept in-frame beta chains. Rows matching on CDR3 protein sequence are summarized as one entry with the most common DNA and genes. None of the V and J calls come from the authors' own analysis; TCRdb made them. The sample profile shows roughly 700,000 distinct CDR3 sequences; 35% to 50% of them were found once. In total, the top ten clones hold approximately 43% of the sample.

The V and J genes are TRBV9 and TRBJ1-6; the D region possibly corresponds to TRBD1 (6 bases align). The specimen was peripheral blood. The TCR comes from an adult man with Graves' ophthalmopathy. At the DNA level, the sequence is TGTGCCAGCTCACCGGGACACGGTAATTCACCCCTCCACTTT. This translates into CASSPGHGNSPLHF.